These T cell receptor beta chains were read from a single sample in a study of identical twins. TCRdb used MiXCR to reprocess the 5' RACE reads, holding one entry per CDR3 protein. The table lists 250,000 or so distinct CDR3 sequences, 7% of them singletons. Another study also made use of these data, one on yellow fever vaccine responses in identical twins.

Sequencing input: memory (CD45RO+) T cells sorted from blood. The receptors stem from a woman between 18 and 29 years old in good health. The CDR3 runs from the conserved cysteine through the conserved F or W.

CASSLIGQTNSPLHF,TRBJ1-6,TRBV12-3/TRBV12-4
CASSRSGTTDTQYF,TRBJ2-3,TRBV4-1
CASSLDREGYTF,TRBJ1-2,TRBV5-1
CASSKGQYNEQFF,TRBJ2-1,TRBV7-9
CAIRDSPSSYNEQFF,TRBJ2-1,TRBV10-3
CASSGPGTELYNEQFF,TRBJ2-1,TRBV6-1
CASSPDRATRDTQYF,TRBJ2-3,TRBV6-1
CASKGSLAGNYNEQFF,TRBJ2-1,TRBV7-9
CASRTGSGANVLTF,TRBJ2-6,TRBV2
CASSQERTGGRNEKLFF,TRBJ1-4,TRBV3-1
CSAGQPGTSNTEAFF,TRBJ1-1,TRBV20-1
CASSPQLAGKTGELFF,TRBJ2-2,TRBV7-3
CASNSGTDLEKLFF,TRBJ1-4,TRBV25-1
CSASEGLATDTQYF,TRBJ2-3,TRBV20-1
CASSFSGRRDEQYF,TRBJ2-7,TRBV12-3/TRBV12-4
CSARAMRGVEKLFF,TRBJ1-4,TRBV20-1
CASSVGGGTSRYNEQFF,TRBJ2-1,TRBV9
CASSQDRMAGALFEQYF,TRBJ2-7,TRBV4-2
CASSFSRGAYNEQFF,TRBJ2-1,TRBV11-1
CASTRQGGNTEAFF,TRBJ1-1,TRBV27
CSASLRGRTDTQYF,TRBJ2-3,TRBV20-1
CASSLVLGGRETQYF,TRBJ2-5,TRBV7-2
CASSLAFSGTSLNEQFF,TRBJ2-1,TRBV7-6
CASKRQGNNQPQHF,TRBJ1-5,TRBV27
CASSLADQYNEQFF,TRBJ2-1,TRBV7-6
CASSVSYGYTF,TRBJ1-2,TRBV12-3/TRBV12-4
CASSRKGTGANVLTF,TRBJ2-6,TRBV3-1
CASSPTRDTEAFF,TRBJ1-1,TRBV18
CASSLALREQYF,TRBJ2-7,TRBV12-3/TRBV12-4
CSAALAGSTDTQYF,TRBJ2-3,TRBV29-1
CASSLVLAGATDTQYF,TRBJ2-3,TRBV5-1
CSATRAPEQFF,TRBJ2-1,TRBV20-1
CASSQITGLAWVLDTQYF,TRBJ2-3,TRBV28
CASSLKDAADEQFF,TRBJ2-1,TRBV11-2
CASSLNRVSNTEAFF,TRBJ1-1,TRBV27
CATSREDLGAGANVLTF,TRBJ2-6,TRBV15
CATSPPNEQYF,TRBJ2-7,TRBV24-1
CASSLERGGVWQETQYF,TRBJ2-5,TRBV12-3/TRBV12-4
CSAPPTSGGPKQFF,TRBJ2-1,TRBV20-1
CASSLIVGPNQPQHF,TRBJ1-5,TRBV12-3/TRBV12-4
CASSLSMAASQETQYF,TRBJ2-5,TRBV28
CASRTTSNGEQFF,TRBJ2-1,TRBV6-1
CASTLRGYTQYF,TRBJ2-3,TRBV12-3/TRBV12-4
CASSYRRTMNTEAFF,TRBJ1-1,TRBV3-1
CASSYSMTANTGELFF,TRBJ2-2,TRBV6-5
CASSLALWRSPSDTQYF,TRBJ2-3,TRBV5-5
CSASRTDEQFF,TRBJ2-1,TRBV20-1
CASSTPVPKINEKLFF,TRBJ1-4,TRBV5-1